One and the same sample provided the 17 T cell receptor beta chains below, sequenced in a study of identical twins. Each CDR3 protein is one row after TCRdb ran MiXCR on the 5' RACE reads. The sample lists about 330,000 distinct CDR3 sequences; roughly an eighth were seen once. The same data also went into a second study, on yellow fever vaccine responses in identical twins.

The specimen was CD8+ T cells sorted from blood. The receptor set was obtained from a woman aged 18-29 years in good health.

This clonotype was counted a few times. V and J are TRBV10-2 and TRBJ2-7; weak D call: TRBD1 (6 bases). Per the germline V gene, CDR1 is WSHSY and CDR2 is SAAADI. The V gene lost 0 bases and the J gene lost 3 bases, with 21 bases spanning the gap. The CDR3 loop spans 18 amino acids. The CDR3 sequence is CASSESGPINRVLYEQYF. DNA for the CDR3: TGCGCCAGCAGTGAGTCTGGCCCTATCAACAGGGTCCTCTACGAGCAGTACTTC.

This chain uses TRBV5-6 with TRBJ2-7, with D perhaps TRBD1 (6 bases). Trimming took 6 bases from V and 2 from J, leaving 12 bases between them. Germline CDR1 reads SGHDT; CDR2 reads YYEEEE. This CDR3 region has 13 residues. Written as DNA, the CDR3 is TGTGCCAGCACCGGGACATCCCCCTACGAGCAGTACGTC. This translates into CASTGTSPYEQYV.

This rearrangement joins TRBV19 to TRBJ2-2, with D possibly TRBD2 on 6 matching bases. The CDR3 runs to 12 residues. V lost 7 bases and J 5 bases, leaving 8 bases between the germline ends. CDR1 and CDR2 (germline): LNHDA, SQIVND (reference sequence). The chain's CDR3 is CASIGGTGELFF. The CDR3, as DNA: TGTGCCAGTATCGGGGGTACCGGGGAGCTGTTTTTT.

The rearrangement joins TRBV7-8 to TRBJ2-1; TRBD2 might be the D (5 bases). V lost 6 bases to trimming and J lost 4 bases, with 16 bases between them. The CDR3 loop spans 15 amino acids. Germline-derived CDR1 and CDR2 are SGHVS and FQNEAQ. The CDR3 protein is CASRPGVARYNEQFF. For the CDR3, the DNA is TGTGCCAGCAGACCCGGAGTAGCGAGGTACAATGAGCAGTTCTTC.

This clonotype was detected only a few times. The chain links TRBV28 to TRBJ1-1; 7 bases are a match to TRBD1. This CDR3 has 15 residues. V lost 1 base, J lost 3 bases, and 5 bases stayed unmatched. The germline V gene has CDR1 MDHEN and CDR2 SYDVKM. The chain's CDR3 is CASSLSGGGDTEAFF. The CDR3 nucleotides read TGTGCCAGCAGTTTATCAGGGGGGGGGGACACTGAAGCTTTCTTT.

This rearrangement joins TRBV11-2 to TRBJ2-3; D is possibly TRBD1 (6 bases). Trimming stripped 5 bases from V and 0 bases from J, with 15 bases between. The CDR3 contains 16 residues. Germline assignment: CDR1 SGHAT and CDR2 FQNNGV. CDR3 amino acids: CASSEDSYSSTDTQYF. The CDR3 region has the DNA TGTGCCAGCAGCGAGGACAGCTACTCGAGCACAGATACGCAGTATTTT.

This clonotype has only a few counts. J is TRBJ2-1 and V is TRBV27; TRBD2 aligns across 8 bases. This CDR3 has 16 residues. The junction had 13 bases not matched to a gene; V was cut back by 6 bases and J by 6 bases. In germline, CDR1 is MNHEY, CDR2 SMNVEV (reference sequence). CDR3 in amino acids: CASRIDGLADLNEQFF. For the CDR3, the DNA is TGTGCCAGCAGGATCGACGGACTAGCAGATCTCAATGAGCAGTTCTTC.

This clonotype was found a few times. The chain recombines TRBV4-1 with TRBJ2-1; D call uncertain. The CDR3 spans 12 residues. With 3 bases removed from V and 5 bases from J, the gap between germline ends came to 5 bases. CDR1 is MGHRA, CDR2 YSYEKL, per germline. The CDR3 sequence is CASSQRHNEQFF. CDR3 bases: TGCGCCAGCAGCCAGCGCCACAATGAGCAGTTCTTC.

The chain has TRBV5-1 and TRBJ2-5; maybe TRBD1 (6 bases). Deletions cut 1 base from V and 2 bases from J, with 12 bases between. Germline assignment: CDR1 SGHRS and CDR2 YFSETQ. This CDR3 is built from 15 residues. In DNA form, the CDR3 reads TGCGCCAGCAGCTTGTGGACAGAAAAGCAAGAGACCCAGTACTTC. Its protein product is CASSLWTEKQETQYF.

This clonotype appeared a few times. The rearrangement links TRBV9 to TRBJ2-1, with a tentative D call TRBD2 (6 bases). Trimming stripped 4 bases from V and 8 bases from J, with 16 bases between. Germline lookup yields CDR1 SGDLS and CDR2 YYNGEE. The CDR3 loop spans 14 amino acids. CDR3 residues: CASSPGAPVDEQFF. The CDR3 DNA reads TGTGCCAGCAGCCCGGGAGCCCCTGTCGATGAGCAGTTCTTC.

In DNA, the CDR3 is TGTGCCAGCAGTGACAGGTCTGGGGCCAACGTCCTGACTTTC. Translating it yields CASSDRSGANVLTF. The V gene is TRBV6-4, the J gene TRBJ2-6, with unresolved D. The CDR3 covers 14 residues. V was pared by 2 bases and J by 1 base, with 3 bases between. Germline V gene sequence: CDR1 MRHNA, CDR2 SNTAGT.

The chain links TRBV11-2 to TRBJ2-7; D is unresolved. CDR1 SGHAT and CDR2 FQNNGV come from the germline V gene. V lost 1 base to trimming and J lost 0 bases, with 10 bases between them. The length of the CDR3 is 15 residues. The CDR3, as DNA: TGTGCCAGCAGCTTAGGTCCCTCAAACTCCTACGAGCAGTACTTC. Its protein is CASSLGPSNSYEQYF.

This clonotype was seen a few times. The chain combines TRBV28 with TRBJ2-7; D may match TRBD1 or TRBD2 (6 bases each). The CDR3 spans 15 residues. The germline CDR1 and CDR2 sequences are MDHEN and SYDVKM. V lost 3 bases to trimming and J lost 5 bases, with 17 bases between them. The CDR3 nucleotides are TGTGCCAGCAGTTTGTCTCTATGGGGGGCGGACGAGCAGTACGTC. Residues: CASSLSLWGADEQYV.

The chain joins TRBV7-6 to TRBJ2-7; TRBD2 is a possible D gene (6 bases). The CDR3 runs to 14 residues. Looked up from germline, CDR1 is SGHVS and CDR2 is FNYEAQ. Deletions cut 5 bases from V and 11 bases from J, with 22 bases between. The CDR3 DNA sequence: TGTGCCAGCAGCCCAGACGGGATCCTTAGCGGAGAGTACTTC. It yields the protein CASSPDGILSGEYF.

This clonotype was picked up many times. V usage is TRBV6-1 and J usage is TRBJ2-2; TRBD1 aligns across 11 bases. Trimming cost V 7 bases and J 3 bases; bases outside gene matches: 1. The length of the CDR3 is 14 residues. CDR1 MNHNS and CDR2 SASEGT come from the germline V gene. Written as DNA, the CDR3 is TGTGCCAGCAAGGGACAGGGGGACACCGGGGAGCTGTTTTTT. This translates into CASKGQGDTGELFF.

CDR3 DNA sequence: TGCGCCAGCAGCCAAGAGGCACCAGAGGCAGGGGGGGGGTTAAGAAGGGTACGGTTCTTC. Translation: CASSQEAPEAGGGLRRVRFF. V is TRBV4-1 and J is TRBJ2-1, with D possibly called TRBD1 or TRBD2 (7 bases each). Germline CDR1 is MGHRA and CDR2 is YSYEKL. The length of the CDR3 is 20 residues. V dropped 0 bases and J dropped 15 bases, with 36 bases sitting between them.

This clonotype was detected only a few times. This sequence joins TRBV5-6 and TRBJ2-1; 12 bases agree with TRBD2. V was pared by 3 bases and J by 6 bases, with 10 bases of the junction left unmatched. This CDR3 is built from 17 residues. The germline V gene encodes CDR1 SGHDT and CDR2 YYEEEE. DNA of the CDR3: TGTGCCAGCAGCTCGACGGCTAGCGGGGGGGCCACCAATGAGCAGTTCTTC. Translating gives CASSSTASGGATNEQFF.